The clone carrying this TCR beta chain was seen many times. Its antigen is currently unknown. Trimming shortened V by 5 bases and J by 7 bases, and 14 bases separated the two germline ends. The CDR3 runs to 12 residues. Germline V lookup: CDR1 SQVTM, CDR2 ANQGSEA. This sample is drawn from a study of naive and memory T cell subsets. Study-wide points: TCR transcript changes with activation or differentiation may affect this RNA method.

TCR cDNA received a 3' ligated oligonucleotide that carried a UMI. Adult healthy volunteers gave 2.5 ml peripheral blood for whole-blood RNA. Cells were not sorted; total RNA input targeted roughly 1 to 1000 ng. Amplification of ligated cDNA took four PCR rounds with SP2 and nested alpha and beta constant primers. TCRdb analysed the 5' RACE reads with MiXCR anew, one entry per CDR3 protein. Of tens of thousands of distinct CDR3 sequences listed, 7.2% were seen once; the top ten hold 8.5% to 10%. The chain employs TRBV29-1 and TRBJ1-2; no clear D. The origin of this receptor is a male donor in good health. The CDR3 region is CSVFQVTAGYTF. In nucleotides, the CDR3 is TGCAGCGTTTTCCAGGTAACGGCTGGCTACACCTTC.